One sample yielded the 17 T cell receptor beta chains listed below, sequenced in a study of T cells in Graves' hyperthyroidism and ophthalmopathy. Researchers took RNA transcripts and amplified the TCR beta CDR3 regions from them. First-round RT-PCR targeting the TCR CDR3 was performed with the HTBI primer set. TCRdb ran MiXCR on the multiplex PCR reads and lists one entry per CDR3 protein. The repertoire holds hundreds of thousands of distinct CDR3 sequences, 15% to 20% seen once, with 3% to 4% in the top ten. Sequencing was carried out using blood. The origin of the receptors is a woman in her thirties with Graves' hyperthyroidism.

This clonotype was recorded at least ten times. This CDR3 is CAISEDRGPYEQYF. The CDR3 region has the DNA TGTGCCATCAGTGAGGACAGGGGGCCCTACGAGCAGTACTTC. The V and J genes are TRBV10-3 and TRBJ2-7, with 10 bases identical to TRBD1. Germline lookup yields CDR1 ENHRY and CDR2 SYGVKD. J was trimmed by 2 bases and V by 2 bases; bases with no gene match: 0. This CDR3 has 14 residues.

This clonotype was counted many times. The J gene is TRBJ1-1, the V gene TRBV20-1, with D possibly matching TRBD1 (5 bases). V was shortened by 0 bases and J by 5 bases, with 16 bases between the two germline ends. Germline CDR1 and CDR2: DFQATT and SNEGSKA (reference sequence). The CDR3 consists of 15 residues. This CDR3 is CSARDLGQGWTEAFF. Here the CDR3 DNA reads TGCAGTGCTAGAGATCTAGGTCAGGGATGGACTGAAGCTTTCTTT.

The rearrangement uses TRBV5-1 and TRBJ1-1, with D possibly being TRBD1 (6 bases). CDR1 SGHRS and CDR2 YFSETQ come from the germline V gene. This CDR3 contains 11 residues. Trimming left V 5 bases short and J 11 bases short, with 13 bases between. CDR3 coding DNA: TGCGCCAGCAGTTTTTCAGGGGACGCTTTCTTT. Its translation: CASSFSGDAFF.

The chain recombines TRBV18 with TRBJ1-1; no definite D call. The ends were cut back, 2 bases at V and 0 bases at J, with 10 bases in the middle. CDR1 is KGHSH, CDR2 LQKENI, per germline. The CDR3 is made up of 15 amino acids. In DNA form, the CDR3 reads TGTGCCAGCTCACCAAGTGGCAGGCTGAACACTGAAGCTTTCTTT. It yields the protein CASSPSGRLNTEAFF.

This clonotype was counted between two and nine times. The gene calls are TRBV5-1 and TRBJ2-5, with 11 positions matching TRBD2. The CDR3 has 16 amino acids. Germline lookup yields CDR1 SGHRS and CDR2 YFSETQ. V shed 3 bases, J shed 0 bases, and the junction held 4 bases outside the gene matches. The CDR3 loop is CASSWGTSGYQETQYF. CDR3 DNA sequence: TGCGCCAGCAGCTGGGGGACTAGCGGTTACCAAGAGACCCAGTACTTC.

There are many counts of this clonotype. This chain joins TRBV12-3 or TRBV12-4 and TRBJ1-1; a possible D gene is TRBD1 (5 bases). The CDR3 spans 16 residues. Trimming shortened V by 3 bases and J by 2 bases, and 16 bases separated the two germline ends. CDR3 residues: CASSFRIKTVNTEAFF. The CDR3 DNA sequence: TGTGCCAGCAGTTTTCGTATAAAGACAGTAAACACTGAAGCTTTCTTT.

This chain joins TRBV5-1 and TRBJ2-3; D may be TRBD2 (5 bases). CDR1 SGHRS and CDR2 YFSETQ come from the germline V gene. The ends were cut back, 4 bases at V and 2 bases at J, with 11 bases in the middle. The CDR3 consists of 14 residues. Here the CDR3 reads CASSPGEITDTQYF. In DNA, the CDR3 is TGCGCCAGCAGCCCCGGGGAGATCACAGATACGCAGTATTTT.

This clonotype was observed at least ten times. The rearrangement uses TRBV28 and TRBJ2-1; 10 bases map to TRBD2. The CDR3 length is 14 residues. Germline V gene lookup returns CDR1 MDHEN and CDR2 SYDVKM. The J segment lost 7 bases and the V segment lost 4 bases, leaving 4 bases of the junction unmatched. DNA of the CDR3: TGTGCCAGCAGTTGGACTAGCGGAGGAAATGAGCAGTTCTTC. This codes for CASSWTSGGNEQFF.

This clonotype was seen only once. The gene calls are TRBV20-1 and TRBJ1-5; 9 bases are a match to TRBD1. Germline V gene lookup returns CDR1 DFQATT and CDR2 SNEGSKA (reference sequence). The trim removed 3 bases at V and 6 bases at J, leaving 9 bases unmatched. This CDR3 has 15 amino acids. CDR3 region: CSASMAGTGSQPQHF. In DNA form, the CDR3 reads TGCAGTGCTAGTATGGCCGGGACAGGGAGTCAGCCCCAGCATTTT.

This chain links TRBV28 with TRBJ1-4, with D maybe TRBD1 (5 bases). Trimming stripped 3 bases from V and 5 bases from J, with 13 bases between. CDR3 size: 15 residues. Germline V CDR1 and CDR2: MDHEN, SYDVKM. The CDR3 here is CASSFRDPQNEKLFF. In DNA form, the CDR3 reads TGTGCCAGCAGTTTCCGGGACCCTCAGAATGAAAAACTGTTTTTT.

This clonotype came up a few times. A much bigger clone sits one base away, suggesting this may be a read error. The chain joins TRBV3-1 to TRBJ2-2; unclear D gene. The CDR3 is 11 residues long. The germline V gene encodes CDR1 LGHDT and CDR2 YNNKEL (reference sequence). V lost 3 bases and J lost 6, with 2 bases in between. The DNA of the CDR3 is TGTGCCAGCAGCCACCCCGGGGAGCTGTTTTTT. Translated: CASSHPGELFF.

The chain joins TRBV4-3 to TRBJ1-6, with D perhaps matching TRBD1 (6 bases). V lost 3 bases, J lost 9 bases, and 15 bases lay in between. The CDR3 spans 15 residues. The germline V gene encodes CDR1 LGHNA and CDR2 YSLEER. CDR3 protein: CASSQGARSISPLHF. The DNA of the CDR3 is TGCGCCAGCAGCCAGGGGGCGCGTTCAATTTCACCCCTCCACTTT.

The table lists this clonotype with a few counts. This may arise from a read error, as a much more abundant clone is one base away. CDR3 in DNA: TGTGCCTGGAGTGTATGGTCTTCTGGCTACACCTTC. It yields the protein CAWSVWSSGYTF. The chain combines TRBV30 with TRBJ1-2, with D hard to call. Germline V lookup: CDR1 GTSNPN, CDR2 SVGIG (reference sequence). The CDR3 is made up of 12 amino acids. The V end was cut by 0 bases, the J end by 7 bases, with 9 bases between.

This clonotype was recorded at least ten times. V is TRBV28 and J is TRBJ1-1; 7 nucleotides align to TRBD1. CDR3 length equals 16 residues. Germline CDR1 reads MDHEN; CDR2 reads SYDVKM. The trim removed 5 bases at V and 3 bases at J, leaving 12 bases unmatched. CDR3 DNA: TGTGCCAGCAGTGTGGGACCTGGGACAGCCTACACTGAAGCTTTCTTT. Protein: CASSVGPGTAYTEAFF. Full variable domain (outside the CDR3, taken from reference TRBV28 and TRBJ1-1): DVKVTQSSRYLVKRTGEKVFLECVQDMDHENMFWYRQDPGLGLRLIYFSYDVKMKEKGDIPEGYSVSREKKERFSLILESASTNQTSMYLCASSVGPGTAYTEAFFGQGTRLTVV.

This clonotype has only a few counts. This sequence joins TRBV6-1 and TRBJ1-3; D unresolved. Germline CDR1 and CDR2: MNHNS and SASEGT. This CDR3 has 15 residues. Trimming shortened V by 6 bases and J by 4 bases, and 16 bases separated the two germline ends. As DNA, the CDR3 is TGTGCCAGCAGCATGGGTGACACCGTCGGAAACACCATATATTTT. Protein sequence: CASSMGDTVGNTIYF.

At least ten counts were recorded for this clonotype. The gene calls are TRBV12-3 or TRBV12-4 and TRBJ2-2, with D perhaps being TRBD1 or TRBD2 (6 bases each). V shed 3 bases and J shed 1 base, with 12 bases lying between them. The CDR3 contains 16 residues. CDR3 nucleotides: TGTGCCAGCAGTTTCTCTGGGGGGCTGAACACCGGGGAGCTGTTTTTT. This translates into CASSFSGGLNTGELFF.

This clonotype showed up many times. The chain employs TRBV9 and TRBJ2-1; the match to TRBD2 covers 12 bases. The CDR3 runs to 17 residues. The germline V gene encodes CDR1 SGDLS and CDR2 YYNGEE. The trim removed 4 bases at V and 3 bases at J, leaving 8 bases unmatched. CDR3 loop: CASSPTWTSGNYNEQFF. Written as DNA, the CDR3 is TGTGCCAGCAGCCCCACCTGGACTAGCGGGAACTACAATGAGCAGTTCTTC.